These 7 T cell receptor beta chains share one sample of origin, sequenced in a study of neurological immune-mediated disorders. TCRdb reanalysed the 5' RACE reads using MiXCR and keeps one entry per CDR3 protein. The table records about 70,000 distinct CDR3 sequences, approximately 3.4% of them present only once. The sample consisted of PBMCs. The receptor set was obtained from a woman between 45 and 60 years old with multiple sclerosis.

This clonotype showed up many times. The chain is built from TRBV5-8 and TRBJ1-4; TRBD1 matches 7 bases. V lost 4 bases, J lost 8 bases, and 14 bases stayed unmatched. Per the germline V gene, CDR1 is SGHTS and CDR2 is YDEGEE. The CDR3 has 16 residues. This CDR3 reads CASSRTGRSTVEKLFF. CDR3 sequence (DNA): TGTGCCAGCAGCCGGACAGGACGATCTACAGTGGAAAAACTGTTTTTT.

This clonotype was recorded many times. This chain joins TRBV6-2 or TRBV6-3 and TRBJ2-2; D is perhaps TRBD1 (6 bases). V was shortened by 1 base and J by 0 bases, with 15 bases between the two germline ends. The CDR3 has 18 amino acids. CDR1 and CDR2 (germline): MNHEY, SVGEGT. The CDR3 DNA reads TGTGCCAGCAGTTACTATACTACAGGGACCTCGAACACCGGGGAGCTGTTTTTT. It encodes CASSYYTTGTSNTGELFF.

This clonotype was detected many times. The J gene is TRBJ2-3, the V gene TRBV5-1; no clear D gene. The V and J ends lost 0 bases and 4 bases respectively, with 9 bases between them. This CDR3 is built from 14 residues. Per the germline V gene, CDR1 is SGHRS and CDR2 is YFSETQ. The CDR3 sequence is CASSLVGLADTQYF. The CDR3 DNA reads TGCGCCAGCAGCTTGGTGGGCCTCGCAGATACGCAGTATTTT.

The chain uses TRBV5-1 and TRBJ2-5; no clear D. The closer fit of TRBJ2-7 to the DNA end suggests the J call may be wrong. CDR3 length: 14 amino acids. The germline V gene encodes CDR1 SGHRS and CDR2 YFSETQ. CDR3 protein: CASSSGPPEYEQYF. CDR3 in DNA: TGCGCCAGCAGCTCCGGACCCCCCGAGTACGAGCAGTACTTC.

This clonotype was counted at least ten times. The chain is built from TRBV28 and TRBJ1-1, with unresolved D. Germline V gene sequence: CDR1 MDHEN, CDR2 SYDVKM. The CDR3 runs to 13 residues. V lost 2 bases to trimming and J lost 4 bases, with 8 bases between them. The CDR3 spells CASSLTISTEAFF. In DNA, the CDR3 is TGTGCCAGCAGTTTAACGATTAGCACTGAAGCTTTCTTT.

This clonotype has just a few counts. V is TRBV3-1 and J is TRBJ2-3, with TRBD2 identical over 7 bases. This CDR3 is built from 15 residues. V was pared by 2 bases and J by 0 bases, with 2 bases of the junction left unmatched. Looked up from germline, CDR1 is LGHDT and CDR2 is YNNKEL (reference sequence). The CDR3 spells CASSQREASTDTQYF. For the CDR3, the DNA is TGTGCCAGCAGCCAACGGGAGGCAAGCACAGATACGCAGTATTTT.

This clonotype was picked up many times. V and J are TRBV7-2 and TRBJ2-1, with 8 bases matching TRBD2. The germline V gene has CDR1 SGHTA and CDR2 FQGNSA. The ends lost 3 bases at V and 10 bases at J; junction bases unmatched: 17. The CDR3 loop spans 17 amino acids. In DNA form, the CDR3 reads TGTGCCAGCAGCTTCCCCGGGGGGTCCGGGAGGGCTCGAGAGCAGTTCTTC. Translating gives CASSFPGGSGRAREQFF.